Shown below are 23 T cell receptor beta chains from a single sample sequenced in a study of blood T cell repertoires in COVID-19. Clones were sequenced by immunoSEQ multiplex PCR, and TCRdb holds only the in-frame ones, with some missing. The data hold approximately 97,000 clones, with about nine tenths observed a single time. Source material: peripheral blood. Receptors were obtained from a woman in her forties or fifties with COVID-19, enrolled during active disease.

The chain joins TRBV29-1 to TRBJ2-1; 8 bases match TRBD1. CDR1 is SQVTM and CDR2 is ANQGSEA in the germline V gene. This CDR3 is 14 amino acids long. Unmatched junction bases numbered 4, after V lost 5 bases and J lost 1 base. CDR3 in amino acids: CSVRWTGSYNEQFF. For the CDR3, the DNA is TGCAGCGTTCGCTGGACAGGGTCCTACAATGAGCAGTTCTTC.

V is TRBV9 and J is TRBJ1-2; 9 bases align to TRBD1. Trimming removed 4 bases from V and 2 bases from J; junction bases left unmatched: 6. Germline V CDR1 and CDR2: SGDLS, YYNGEE. The CDR3 loop spans 15 amino acids. CDR3 nucleotide sequence: TGTGCCAGCAGCCAGAGGGACAGGGTAAACTATGGCTACACCTTC. This codes for CASSQRDRVNYGYTF.

The chain combines TRBV2 with TRBJ1-1, with D perhaps TRBD1 (5 bases). Germline CDR1 and CDR2: SNHLY and FYNNEI. This CDR3 contains 13 residues. The germline V and J ends were trimmed by 11 bases and 1 base, with 14 bases remaining between them. CDR3 nucleotides: TGTGCCCAGAAATGGGGCAGGAACACTGAAGCTTTCTTT. Translation gives CAQKWGRNTEAFF.

The J gene is TRBJ2-7, the V gene TRBV25-1, with a weak D call TRBD1 (6 bases). The CDR3 extends over 16 amino acids. Trimming removed 4 bases from V and 4 bases from J, with 20 bases in between. From germline, CDR1 is MGHDK and CDR2 SYGVNS. CDR3 coding DNA: TGTGCCAGCAGTGGCTTTCAGGGGCCCCCTTCGTACGAGCAGTACTTC. Its translation: CASSGFQGPPSYEQYF.

V and J are TRBV4-1 and TRBJ2-6; 8 bases map to TRBD1. V gave up 6 bases and J gave up 2 bases; unmatched junction bases: 3. Germline assignment: CDR1 MGHRA and CDR2 YSYEKL. The CDR3 has 15 residues. The CDR3 here is CASRDRDAGANVLTF. CDR3 nucleotides: TGCGCCAGCAGGGACAGGGATGCTGGGGCCAACGTCCTGACTTTC.

There are a few counts of this clone. The chain uses TRBV28 and TRBJ1-2; D ambiguous. The germline V and J ends were trimmed by 8 bases and 4 bases, with 5 bases remaining between them. The germline V gene encodes CDR1 MDHEN and CDR2 SYDVKM. The CDR3 loop spans 10 amino acids. CDR3 nucleotides: TGTGCCAGCGGTAGCTATGGCTACACCTTC. Its translation is CASGSYGYTF.

The chain joins TRBV28 to TRBJ2-1; D ambiguous. The CDR3 has 15 residues. The V gene lost 6 bases and the J gene lost 0 bases, with 12 bases spanning the gap. The germline V gene has CDR1 MDHEN and CDR2 SYDVKM. This chain's CDR3 is CASSPQQVSYNEQFF. DNA of the CDR3: TGTGCCAGCAGCCCCCAGCAGGTCTCCTACAATGAGCAGTTCTTC.

The chain employs TRBV6-6 and TRBJ1-4, with 8 positions matching TRBD1. V shed 6 bases, J shed 5 bases, and the junction held 2 bases outside the gene matches. The CDR3 length is 13 residues. Germline V lookup: CDR1 MNHNY, CDR2 SVGAGI (reference sequence). This chain's CDR3 is CASRTGGNEKLFF. The CDR3 region has the DNA TGTGCCAGCAGAACAGGGGGAAATGAAAAACTGTTTTTT.

The genes are TRBV7-8 and TRBJ1-5; D unclear. The CDR3 sequence is 14 residues long. Germline CDR1 SGHVS, CDR2 FQNEAQ. V was cut by 0 bases and J by 0 bases, with 3 bases left in between. CDR3 loop: CASSLASSNQPQHF. For the CDR3, the DNA is TGTGCCAGCAGCTTAGCCAGTAGCAATCAGCCCCAGCATTTT.

The chain combines TRBV19 with TRBJ2-6; D is possibly TRBD1 (7 bases). Germline V lookup: CDR1 LNHDA, CDR2 SQIVND (reference sequence). The CDR3 is made up of 18 amino acids. Between the trimmed V and J ends, which lost 3 bases and 1 base, there was a span of 16 bases. The CDR3 nucleotides are TGTGCCAGTAGTATCCCGACAGGGAGGAGGTCTGGGGCCAACGTCCTGACTTTC. Translation: CASSIPTGRRSGANVLTF.

This clone came up once. The chain carries TRBV4-1 and TRBJ1-1, with 9 nucleotides matching TRBD1. Germline V gives CDR1 MGHRA, CDR2 YSYEKL. The CDR3 contains 16 residues. The ends lost 5 bases at V and 0 bases at J; junction bases unmatched: 7. CDR3 sequence: CASSSGTGLLNTEAFF. The CDR3 DNA sequence: TGCGCCAGCAGCTCCGGGACAGGGTTACTGAACACTGAAGCTTTCTTT.

V gene TRBV13 combines with J gene TRBJ2-7, with 8 bases fitting TRBD1. V trimming: 7 bases; J trimming: 2 bases; junction bases outside the gene matches: 7. Germline CDR1 reads PRHDT; CDR2 reads FYEKMQ (reference sequence). The CDR3 has 14 residues. The CDR3 DNA reads TGTGCCAGCAACCGACAGGGGCCAACCTACGAGCAGTACTTC. Translation gives CASNRQGPTYEQYF.

V gene TRBV13 combines with J gene TRBJ2-7, with 7 bases matching TRBD1. The CDR3 runs to 13 residues. With V trimmed by 5 bases and J by 1 base, 2 bases remained unmatched. In germline, CDR1 is PRHDT, CDR2 FYEKMQ (reference sequence). The CDR3 protein is CASSMTGSYEQYF. CDR3 in DNA: TGTGCCAGCAGCATGACAGGGTCCTACGAGCAGTACTTC.

V gene TRBV30 combines with J gene TRBJ1-1; D ambiguous. Germline lookup yields CDR1 GTSNPN and CDR2 SVGIG (reference sequence). V was clipped by 2 bases and J by 0 bases, with 10 bases between them. CDR3 length: 14 residues. The CDR3 loop is CAWSPRGLNTEAFF. In DNA, the CDR3 is TGTGCCTGGAGTCCCCGTGGGCTGAACACTGAAGCTTTCTTT. Variable domain in full (rest from reference TRBV30 and TRBJ1-1): SQTIHQWPATLVQPVGSPLSLECTVEGTSNPNLYWYRQAAGRGLQLLFYSVGIGQISSEVPQNLSASRPQDRQFILSSKKLLLSDSGFYLCAWSPRGLNTEAFFGQGTRLTVV.

The chain combines TRBV5-1 with TRBJ2-3; D not certain. Deletions cut 7 bases from V and 5 bases from J, with 11 bases between. Per germline, CDR1 SGHRS and CDR2 YFSETQ. This CDR3 is built from 12 residues. CDR3 DNA: TGCGCCAGCGGAGCCGGTCGAGATACGCAGTATTTT. It is translated as CASGAGRDTQYF.

This clone turned up a few times. J is TRBJ2-2 and V is TRBV13, with D maybe TRBD1 (5 bases). Trimming took 0 bases from V and 2 from J, leaving 13 bases between them. The CDR3 consists of 17 residues. CDR1 and CDR2 from the germline V gene are PRHDT and FYEKMQ (reference sequence). The CDR3 protein is CASSLGLGQGNTGELFF. As DNA, the CDR3 is TGTGCCAGCAGCTTAGGCCTCGGGCAGGGTAACACCGGGGAGCTGTTTTTT.

The chain joins TRBV2 to TRBJ2-7; D perhaps matches TRBD1 (6 bases). V lost 9 bases and J 6 bases, leaving 21 bases between the germline ends. The CDR3 totals 14 residues. The germline gives CDR1 SNHLY, CDR2 FYNNEI. CDR3 amino acids: CASQPGTPLAEQYF. The CDR3 DNA is TGTGCCAGTCAGCCCGGGACACCCCTGGCCGAGCAGTACTTC.

The gene calls are TRBV19 and TRBJ1-4; 7 nucleotides match TRBD1. The germline V gene encodes CDR1 LNHDA and CDR2 SQIVND (reference sequence). Losses at the gene ends were 5 bases for V and 0 bases for J; bases not matched to a gene: 3. The CDR3 covers 15 residues. CDR3 sequence reads: CASSGQVATNEKLFF. Here the CDR3 DNA reads TGTGCCAGTAGTGGACAGGTCGCAACTAATGAAAAACTGTTTTTT.

The chain has TRBV7-6 and TRBJ1-3, with a possible D match to TRBD1 (5 bases). The CDR3 is made up of 15 amino acids. V was trimmed by 7 bases and J by 2 bases, leaving 15 bases between them. The germline V gene encodes CDR1 SGHVS and CDR2 FNYEAQ. In DNA form, the CDR3 reads TGTGCCAGCACCCCTCTAGGGGCGGCTGGAAACACCATATATTTT. Encoded protein: CASTPLGAAGNTIYF. Variable domain in full (rest from reference TRBV7-6 and TRBJ1-3): GAGVSQSPRYKVTKRGQDVALRCDPISGHVSLYWYRQALGQGPEFLTYFNYEAQQDKSGLPNDRFSAERPEGSISTLTIQRTEQRDSAMYRCASTPLGAAGNTIYFGEGSWLTVV.

The chain couples TRBV6-2 or TRBV6-3 to TRBJ1-1, with a weak D call TRBD1 (5 bases). The CDR3 covers 15 residues. Germline V CDR1 and CDR2: MNHEY, SVGEGT. Trimming shortened V by 2 bases and J by 1 base, and 11 bases separated the two germline ends. The chain's CDR3 is CASSYPLTANTEAFF. The CDR3 bases are TGTGCCAGCAGTTACCCCCTGACAGCGAACACTGAAGCTTTCTTT.

The J gene is TRBJ2-5, the V gene TRBV5-6; 9 bases are a match to TRBD2. V lost 2 bases to trimming and J lost 2 bases; unmatched junction nucleotides: 7. This CDR3 contains 16 residues. CDR1 is SGHDT and CDR2 is YYEEEE in the germline V gene. For the CDR3, the DNA is TGTGCCAGCAGCTTCTTACTAGCGGGCGTACAAGAGACCCAGTACTTC. Translating gives CASSFLLAGVQETQYF.

The chain carries TRBV28 and TRBJ1-2, with D possibly matching TRBD1 (6 bases). Trimming cost V 7 bases and J 0 bases, with 15 bases left between them. In germline, CDR1 is MDHEN, CDR2 SYDVKM. CDR3 length: 15 amino acids. The CDR3: CASTSPGASNYGYTF. CDR3 sequence (DNA): TGTGCCAGCACTTCTCCAGGGGCATCTAACTATGGCTACACCTTC.

This clone has just one count. The V and J genes are TRBV19 and TRBJ1-1; TRBD1 might be the D (6 bases). The ends were cut back, 7 bases at V and 6 bases at J, with 18 bases in the middle. CDR1 LNHDA and CDR2 SQIVND come from the germline V gene (reference sequence). The CDR3 extends over 14 amino acids. DNA of the CDR3: TGTGCCAGTACCCCAAGGGGGGGCAGCGCTGAAGCTTTCTTT. Its translation: CASTPRGGSAEAFF.